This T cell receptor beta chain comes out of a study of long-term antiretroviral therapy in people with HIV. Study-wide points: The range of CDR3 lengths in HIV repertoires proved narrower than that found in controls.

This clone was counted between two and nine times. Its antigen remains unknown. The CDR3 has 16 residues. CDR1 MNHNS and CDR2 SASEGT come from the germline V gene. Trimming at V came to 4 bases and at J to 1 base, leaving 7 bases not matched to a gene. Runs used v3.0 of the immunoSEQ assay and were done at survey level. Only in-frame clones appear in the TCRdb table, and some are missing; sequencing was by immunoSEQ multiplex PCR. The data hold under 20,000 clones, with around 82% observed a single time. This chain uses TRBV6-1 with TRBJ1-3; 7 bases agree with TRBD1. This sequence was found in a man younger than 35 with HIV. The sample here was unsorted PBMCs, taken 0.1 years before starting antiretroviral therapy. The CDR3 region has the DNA TGTGCCAGCAGTGCTCCGGGACAGATATCTGGAAACACCATATATTTT. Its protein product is CASSAPGQISGNTIYF.